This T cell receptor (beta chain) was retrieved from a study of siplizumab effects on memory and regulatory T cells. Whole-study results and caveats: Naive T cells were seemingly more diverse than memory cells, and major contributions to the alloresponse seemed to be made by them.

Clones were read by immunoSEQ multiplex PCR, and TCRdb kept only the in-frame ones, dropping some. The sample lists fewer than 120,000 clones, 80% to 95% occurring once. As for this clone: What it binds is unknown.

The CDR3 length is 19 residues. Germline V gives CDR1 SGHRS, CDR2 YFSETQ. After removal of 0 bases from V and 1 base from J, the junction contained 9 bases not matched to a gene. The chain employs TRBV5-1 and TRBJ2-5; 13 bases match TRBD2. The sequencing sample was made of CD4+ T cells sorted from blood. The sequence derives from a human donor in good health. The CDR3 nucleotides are TGCGCCAGCAGCTTGGCCACTAGCGGGGGGGGGCCCCGCCAAGAGACCCAGTACTTC. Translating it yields CASSLATSGGGPRQETQYF.